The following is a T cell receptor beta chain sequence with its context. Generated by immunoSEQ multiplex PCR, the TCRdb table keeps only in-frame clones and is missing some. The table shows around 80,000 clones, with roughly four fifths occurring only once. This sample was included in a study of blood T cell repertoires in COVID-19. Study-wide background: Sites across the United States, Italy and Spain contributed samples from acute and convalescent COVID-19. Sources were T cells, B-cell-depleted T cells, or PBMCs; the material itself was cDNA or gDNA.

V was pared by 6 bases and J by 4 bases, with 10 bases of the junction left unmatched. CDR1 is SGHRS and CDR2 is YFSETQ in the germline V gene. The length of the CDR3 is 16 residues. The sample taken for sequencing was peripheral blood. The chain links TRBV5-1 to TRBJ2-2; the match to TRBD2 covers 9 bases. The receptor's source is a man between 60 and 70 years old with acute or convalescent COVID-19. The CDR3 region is CASTLLAGGVTGELFF. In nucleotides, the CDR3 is TGCGCCAGCACCCTACTCGCGGGGGGGGTCACCGGGGAGCTGTTTTTT.